Listed here are 6 T cell receptor beta chains from one sample, sequenced in a study of T cell changes during pregnancy in multiple sclerosis (dated by TCRdb to the late 2010s). Libraries came from the immunoSEQ multiplex PCR assay. Imported from immuneACCESS, the table was reduced by TCRdb to in-frame sequences with V and J called. These copies leave out some clones; in studies compared against another copy, an unresolved V gene accounts for under half, and the cause of the remainder is not known. The sample has about 69,000 clones on record, 75% to 95% of them singletons. The ten largest account for 0.29% of the sample. Sequencing was performed on CD4+ T cells from peripheral blood mononuclear cells, taken in the third trimester of pregnancy. Source of these receptors: a female donor in good health, enrolled as a control in a pregnancy study.

This clone was counted a single time. V gene TRBV9 combines with J gene TRBJ2-2; no reliable D call. The germline gives CDR1 SGDLS, CDR2 YYNGEE. V gave up 1 base and J gave up 6 bases, with 7 bases separating them. This CDR3 region has 13 residues. The CDR3 sequence: CASSVQSPGELFF. The CDR3 nucleotides are TGTGCCAGCAGCGTACAGTCCCCCGGGGAGCTGTTTTTT.

This clone was recorded a few times. CDR3 in amino acids: CASSLARGVYGYTF. In DNA, the CDR3 is TGTGCCAGCAGCTTAGCCCGGGGAGTCTATGGCTACACCTTC. The V call is TRBV7-2, the J call TRBJ1-2; no clear D gene. From germline, CDR1 is SGHTA and CDR2 FQGNSA. With 0 bases removed from V and 4 bases from J, the gap between germline ends came to 9 bases. The CDR3 is made up of 14 amino acids.

The chain recombines TRBV14 with TRBJ2-3; no firm D call. V dropped 6 bases and J dropped 1 base, with 11 bases sitting between them. Germline V gene sequence: CDR1 SGHDN, CDR2 FVKESK. The CDR3 has 14 residues. Written as DNA, the CDR3 is TGTGCCAGCAGTAGGCAGGCGCGCACAGATACGCAGTATTTT. The encoded protein is CASSRQARTDTQYF.

This clone was observed a single time. CDR3 sequence: CASSLGVGDTIYF. CDR3 in DNA: TGTGCCAGCAGCTTGGGGGTCGGGGACACCATATATTTT. V gene TRBV5-4 combines with J gene TRBJ1-3; D unresolved. Trimming removed 0 bases at V and 8 bases at J, with 9 bases between. Germline V lookup: CDR1 SGHNT, CDR2 YYREEE (reference sequence). This CDR3 has 13 amino acids. Variable domain in full (rest from reference TRBV5-4 and TRBJ1-3): ETGVTQSPTHLIKTRGQQVTLRCSSQSGHNTVSWYQQALGQGPQFIFQYYREEENGRGNFPPRFSGLQFPNYSSELNVNALELDDSALYLCASSLGVGDTIYFGEGSWLTVV.

The rearrangement links TRBV9 to TRBJ2-7; the match to TRBD2 covers 8 bases. Germline V gene data show CDR1 as SGDLS and CDR2 as YYNGEE. Germline trimming cut 2 bases from V and 0 bases from J; bases unmatched to any gene: 4. The CDR3 spans 15 residues. The CDR3 is CASSVAGGSSYEQYF. CDR3 DNA: TGTGCCAGCAGCGTGGCGGGGGGTAGCTCCTACGAGCAGTACTTC.

Here the CDR3 DNA reads TGTGCCAGTAGTAGACAGGATTACAATCAGCCCCAGCATTTT. The encoded protein is CASSRQDYNQPQHF. This rearrangement joins TRBV19 to TRBJ1-5; D is possibly TRBD1 (6 bases). The V end was cut by 4 bases, the J end by 3 bases, with 10 bases between. Germline CDR1 reads LNHDA; CDR2 reads SQIVND (reference sequence). The CDR3 consists of 14 residues.